The present entry profiles one T cell receptor beta chain with its context. Its antigen has not been determined. Base quality data are lacking; no much larger clone is found one base away. The source of the sample is a study of blood T cell repertoires in COVID-19 (TCRdb year 2020). Looking at the study overall: Samples from collaborators originated in the United States, Italy and Spain and spanned both the acute and convalescent phases of COVID-19. HLA class I and class II types, where available, came from metadata supplied by the sample provider rather than from assay-based typing. The repertoires were released in a freely available public database meant as a resource for research on the immune response to SARS-CoV-2. Sample metadata almost always included a de-identified subject ID, COVID-19 status, age in years and sex. The material from the prospective study consisted of cDNA or gDNA derived from T cells, B-cell-depleted T cells, or PBMCs. The samples were drawn from two sources: the first 160 participants of the ongoing ImmuneRACE study, and approximately 1,300 subjects contributed by 6 global collaborators. The dataset comprised deeply sampled blood TCRbeta repertoires from subjects exposed to, actively infected with, or recovered from COVID-19. Overall study results and their limits: How much clinical and demographic metadata was included differed by source and by participant, and the metadata was provided uncurated.

CDR1 and CDR2 are drawn from the germline V gene: LGHNA, YSLEER. The V end gives up 0 bases and the J end 4 bases, leaving 13 bases in the junction not matched to a gene. The CDR3 runs 20 amino acids, cysteine and phenylalanine included. Solely the CDR3 DNA is kept, with 60 bases framed from the first base. Participants in the prospective study were aged roughly 18 to 95 years, lived in about two dozen United States geographic areas, and enrolled through a virtual design. In the prospective study, participants were assigned to cohorts based on the clinical history participants reported in a screening survey and a study questionnaire. Exposed participants had been in contact, within 2 weeks of entering the study, with a person who had a PCR-confirmed or clinician-diagnosed case of COVID-19. In the prospective study, mobile phlebotomists collected whole blood, serum and a nasopharyngeal or oropharyngeal swab from each participant. Prospective study participants could optionally give additional blood draws and questionnaires over an approximately two-month period. Before DNA extraction, prospective study blood samples were shipped either frozen or at room temperature.

The immunoSEQ Assay, a bias-controlled multiplex PCR, was used to amplify TCRbeta CDR3 regions from genomic DNA. Under the source paper's analysis protocol: The number of nucleated cells in each sample was estimated by amplification of reference gene primers within the assay. Sequence reads were collapsed and filtered to measure the absolute abundance of every unique TCRbeta CDR3 rearrangement. For each sample, productive Simpson clonality was calculated as the square root of Simpson's diversity index across productive rearrangements. TCRdb provides this immuneACCESS table in a form limited to in-frame rearrangements. Some clones are lacking; in checked studies, under half of them reflect an unresolved V gene, and why the rest are absent is not known. For V, J and clone size, that table is used; D and trimming come from the DNA. The sample contains about 160,000 clones, about nine tenths of them found a single time. The ten largest clones capture over 4% of the sample.

Here the chain combines TRBV4-3 and TRBJ1-3; 12 central nucleotides agree with TRBD1. The sequence was obtained from a woman in her forties who had been exposed to COVID-19. What was sequenced was PBMCs or T cells enriched from blood (not recorded which). The sequence in DNA is TGCGCCAGCAGCCAAGAGAGGCCGGGACAGGGGGCCCTTAGCGGAAACACCATATATTTT. This codes for CASSQERPGQGALSGNTIYF.